The 12 T cell receptor beta chains presented below share a single source sample, sequenced in a study of shared clonotypes between healthy human individuals. Clones were read by immunoSEQ multiplex PCR, and TCRdb kept only the in-frame ones, dropping some. This sample has approximately 980,000 clones, with about 80% found just once. The sequenced material came from memory CD4+ T cells sorted from blood. The sample's subset: CD45RA-negative fraction. Receptors were obtained from a man aged 18 to 29 in good health.

J is TRBJ2-7 and V is TRBV9; 13 nucleotides line up with TRBD2. This CDR3 is 15 amino acids long. Germline trimming cut 0 bases from V and 8 bases from J; bases unmatched to any gene: 5. Germline CDR1 and CDR2: SGDLS and YYNGEE. Here the CDR3 DNA reads TGTGCCAGCAGCGTAGCTATGGGACTAGCGGGGCAGCAGTACTTC. Its protein product is CASSVAMGLAGQQYF.

The chain recombines TRBV7-2 with TRBJ2-7; TRBD2 matches 11 bases. This CDR3 region has 17 residues. V shed 5 bases and J 2 bases; nucleotides not matched to a gene: 11. CDR1 and CDR2 from the germline V gene are SGHTA and FQGNSA. The CDR3 DNA is TGTGCCAGCAGCCCTAGACTAGCGGGGAACCTTCCCTACGAGCAGTACTTC. Amino acids: CASSPRLAGNLPYEQYF. The full variable domain, with the rest looked up from reference TRBV7-2 and TRBJ2-7, is GAGVSQSPSNKVTEKGKDVELRCDPISGHTALYWYRQSLGQGLEFLIYFQGNSAPDKSGLPSDRFSAERTGGSVSTLTIQRTQQEDSAVYLCASSPRLAGNLPYEQYFGPGTRLTVT.

This chain links TRBV4-1 with TRBJ2-1; 8 bases line up with TRBD1. The CDR3 consists of 17 residues. The J segment lost 1 base and the V segment lost 3 bases, leaving 8 bases of the junction unmatched. Germline V lookup: CDR1 MGHRA, CDR2 YSYEKL. CDR3 DNA sequence: TGCGCCAGCAGCCAGCCGGGACAGGTTCAGTCCTACAATGAGCAGTTCTTC. Its translation is CASSQPGQVQSYNEQFF.

In DNA, the CDR3 is TGTGCCAGCTCACCACCAGGGGGCGTCGGGGAGCTGTTTTTT. It encodes CASSPPGGVGELFF. The chain carries TRBV18 and TRBJ2-2; 7 bases fit TRBD1. Unmatched junction bases numbered 2, after V lost 0 bases and J lost 7 bases. CDR1 is KGHSH and CDR2 is LQKENI in the germline V gene. CDR3 length: 14 residues.

This clone has only a few counts. Other DNA sequences within the sample encode an identical CDR3. The chain carries TRBV30 and TRBJ1-5; tentatively, D is TRBD1 (5 bases). CDR1 is GTSNPN, CDR2 SVGIG, per germline (reference sequence). This CDR3 has 13 amino acids. Deletions cut 0 bases from V and 4 bases from J, with 7 bases between. CDR3: CAWSVDRNQPQHF. As DNA, the CDR3 is TGTGCCTGGAGTGTAGACAGAAATCAGCCCCAGCATTTT.

The chain carries TRBV9 and TRBJ1-6; unclear D gene. CDR1 and CDR2 from the germline V gene are SGDLS and YYNGEE. This CDR3 comprises 14 residues. V was trimmed by 3 bases and J by 9 bases, leaving 13 bases between them. CDR3: CASSEERPGSPLHF. CDR3 DNA sequence: TGTGCCAGCAGCGAGGAGCGACCGGGTTCACCCCTCCACTTT.

V and J are TRBV7-9 and TRBJ2-2; unclear D gene. The CDR3 is 14 amino acids. Germline V gene lookup returns CDR1 SEHNR and CDR2 FQNEAQ (reference sequence). V was trimmed by 6 bases and J by 5 bases, leaving 13 bases between them. For the CDR3, the DNA is TGTGCCAGCAGGAAGGGCCTCTCGACCGGGGAGCTGTTTTTT. Residues: CASRKGLSTGELFF. The full variable domain, completed using reference TRBV7-9 and TRBJ2-2, is DTGVSQNPRHKITKRGQNVTFRCDPISEHNRLYWYRQTLGQGPEFLTYFQNEAQLEKSRLLSDRFSAERPKGSFSTLEIQRTEQGDSAMYLCASRKGLSTGELFFGEGSRLTVL.

The chain couples TRBV4-1 to TRBJ2-5, with 11 bases lining up with TRBD2. The V gene's germline CDR1 is MGHRA and CDR2 YSYEKL. This CDR3 is 17 amino acids long. Trimming took 4 bases from V and 1 from J; bases not matched to a gene: 8. The CDR3 region has the DNA TGCGCCAGCAGCCTAATCGTAGCGGGAGGGTCCCAAGAGACCCAGTACTTC. It is translated as CASSLIVAGGSQETQYF.

The chain employs TRBV28 and TRBJ1-2; D gene unclear. CDR1 is MDHEN and CDR2 is SYDVKM in the germline V gene. Trimming cost V 0 bases and J 2 bases, with 7 bases left between them. This CDR3 comprises 14 residues. The CDR3 loop is CASSLWGVNYGYTF. Here the CDR3 DNA reads TGTGCCAGCAGTTTATGGGGCGTCAACTATGGCTACACCTTC.

V gene TRBV19 combines with J gene TRBJ2-7; the D is unclear. Trimming left V 5 bases short and J 5 bases short, with 10 bases between. The CDR3 runs to 12 residues. The germline V gene has CDR1 LNHDA and CDR2 SQIVND (reference sequence). CDR3 nucleotides: TGTGCCAGTAGTCACCGAATGGACGAGCAGTACTTC. This gives the protein CASSHRMDEQYF.

The V gene is TRBV5-4, the J gene TRBJ2-5; 9 nucleotides agree with TRBD2. Germline assignment: CDR1 SGHNT and CDR2 YYREEE (reference sequence). Losses at the gene ends were 1 base for V and 1 base for J; bases not matched to a gene: 2. The CDR3 is 15 amino acids. The CDR3 nucleotides read TGTGCCAGCAGCTTGCCTAGCGGGGCCCAAGAGACCCAGTACTTC. Its protein is CASSLPSGAQETQYF. Using reference TRBV5-4 and TRBJ2-5 for the parts outside the CDR3, the full variable domain is ETGVTQSPTHLIKTRGQQVTLRCSSQSGHNTVSWYQQALGQGPQFIFQYYREEENGRGNFPPRFSGLQFPNYSSELNVNALELDDSALYLCASSLPSGAQETQYFGPGTRLLVL.

This rearrangement joins TRBV5-1 to TRBJ2-1; D might be TRBD2 (6 bases). V shed 7 bases and J shed 0 bases, with 14 bases lying between them. The CDR3 spans 15 residues. Germline CDR1 and CDR2: SGHRS and YFSETQ. This CDR3 reads CASGPAGTSYNEQFF. The CDR3 coding sequence is TGCGCCAGCGGGCCGGCGGGGACCTCCTACAATGAGCAGTTCTTC. The complete variable domain, with remaining parts taken from reference TRBV5-1 and TRBJ2-1, reads KAGVTQTPRYLIKTRGQQVTLSCSPISGHRSVSWYQQTPGQGLQFLFEYFSETQRNKGNFPGRFSGRQFSNSRSEMNVSTLELGDSALYLCASGPAGTSYNEQFFGPGTRLTVL.